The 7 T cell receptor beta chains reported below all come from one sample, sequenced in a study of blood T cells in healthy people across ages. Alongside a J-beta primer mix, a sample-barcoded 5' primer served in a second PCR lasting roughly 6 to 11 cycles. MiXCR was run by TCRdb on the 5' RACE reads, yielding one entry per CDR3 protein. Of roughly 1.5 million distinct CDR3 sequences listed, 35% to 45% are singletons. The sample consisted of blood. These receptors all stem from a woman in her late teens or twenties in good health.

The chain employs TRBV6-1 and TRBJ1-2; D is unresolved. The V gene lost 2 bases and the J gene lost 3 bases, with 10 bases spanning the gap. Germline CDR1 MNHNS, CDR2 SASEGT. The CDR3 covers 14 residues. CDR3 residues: CASSEKVHHYGYTF. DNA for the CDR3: TGTGCCAGCAGTGAAAAGGTTCACCACTATGGCTACACCTTC.

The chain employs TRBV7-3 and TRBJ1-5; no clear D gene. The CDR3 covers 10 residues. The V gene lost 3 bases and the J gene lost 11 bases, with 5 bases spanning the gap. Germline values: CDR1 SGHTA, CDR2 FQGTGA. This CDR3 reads CASSFRTQHF. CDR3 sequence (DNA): TGTGCCAGCAGCTTCAGGACCCAGCATTTT.

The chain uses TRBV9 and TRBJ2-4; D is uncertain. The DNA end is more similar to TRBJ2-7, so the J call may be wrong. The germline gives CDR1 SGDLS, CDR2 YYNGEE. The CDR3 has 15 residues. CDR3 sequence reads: CASSPVEASSYEQYF. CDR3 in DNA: TGTGCCAGCAGCCCAGTCGAGGCTAGCTCCTACGAGCAGTACTTC.

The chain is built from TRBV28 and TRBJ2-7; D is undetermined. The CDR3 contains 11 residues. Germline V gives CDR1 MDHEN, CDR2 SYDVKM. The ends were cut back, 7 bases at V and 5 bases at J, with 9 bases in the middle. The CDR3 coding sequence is TGTGCCAGCATAGCTGGTCACGAGCAGTACTTC. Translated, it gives CASIAGHEQYF.

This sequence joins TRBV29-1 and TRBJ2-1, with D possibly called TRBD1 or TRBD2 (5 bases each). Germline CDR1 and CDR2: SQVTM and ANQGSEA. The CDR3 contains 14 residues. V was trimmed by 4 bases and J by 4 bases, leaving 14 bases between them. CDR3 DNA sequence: TGCAGCGTTGTCCCATATTGGGGGTACAATGAGCAGTTCTTC. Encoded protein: CSVVPYWGYNEQFF.

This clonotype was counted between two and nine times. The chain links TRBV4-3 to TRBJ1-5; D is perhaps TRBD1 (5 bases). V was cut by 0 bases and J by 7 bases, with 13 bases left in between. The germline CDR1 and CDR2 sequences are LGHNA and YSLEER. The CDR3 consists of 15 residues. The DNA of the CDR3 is TGCGCCAGCAGCCAAGATAATTGGGGCGACCAGCCCCAGCATTTT. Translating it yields CASSQDNWGDQPQHF.

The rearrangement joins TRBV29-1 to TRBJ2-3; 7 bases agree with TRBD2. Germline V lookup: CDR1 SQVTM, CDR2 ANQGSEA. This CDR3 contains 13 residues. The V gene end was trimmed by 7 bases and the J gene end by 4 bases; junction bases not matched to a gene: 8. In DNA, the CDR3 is TGCAGCGCCACCGGGGGGACCGCAGATACGCAGTATTTT. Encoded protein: CSATGGTADTQYF.